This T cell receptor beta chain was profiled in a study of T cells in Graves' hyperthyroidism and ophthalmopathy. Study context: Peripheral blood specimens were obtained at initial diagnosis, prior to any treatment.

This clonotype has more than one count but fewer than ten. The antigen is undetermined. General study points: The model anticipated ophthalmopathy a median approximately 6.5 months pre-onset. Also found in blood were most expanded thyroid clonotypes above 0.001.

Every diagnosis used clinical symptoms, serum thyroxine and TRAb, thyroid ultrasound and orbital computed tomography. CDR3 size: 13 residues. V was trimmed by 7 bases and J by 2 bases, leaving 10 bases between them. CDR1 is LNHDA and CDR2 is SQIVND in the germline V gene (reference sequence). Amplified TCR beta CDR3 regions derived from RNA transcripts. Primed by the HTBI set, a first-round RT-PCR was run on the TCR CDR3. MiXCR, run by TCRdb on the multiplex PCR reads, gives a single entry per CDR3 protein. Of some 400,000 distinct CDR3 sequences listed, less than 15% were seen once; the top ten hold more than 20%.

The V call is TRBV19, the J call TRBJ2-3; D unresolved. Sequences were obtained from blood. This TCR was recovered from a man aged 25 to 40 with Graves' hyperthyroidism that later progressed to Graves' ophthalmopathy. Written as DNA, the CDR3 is TGTGCCAGTACTATGGGATTCACAGATACGCAGTATTTT. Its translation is CASTMGFTDTQYF.